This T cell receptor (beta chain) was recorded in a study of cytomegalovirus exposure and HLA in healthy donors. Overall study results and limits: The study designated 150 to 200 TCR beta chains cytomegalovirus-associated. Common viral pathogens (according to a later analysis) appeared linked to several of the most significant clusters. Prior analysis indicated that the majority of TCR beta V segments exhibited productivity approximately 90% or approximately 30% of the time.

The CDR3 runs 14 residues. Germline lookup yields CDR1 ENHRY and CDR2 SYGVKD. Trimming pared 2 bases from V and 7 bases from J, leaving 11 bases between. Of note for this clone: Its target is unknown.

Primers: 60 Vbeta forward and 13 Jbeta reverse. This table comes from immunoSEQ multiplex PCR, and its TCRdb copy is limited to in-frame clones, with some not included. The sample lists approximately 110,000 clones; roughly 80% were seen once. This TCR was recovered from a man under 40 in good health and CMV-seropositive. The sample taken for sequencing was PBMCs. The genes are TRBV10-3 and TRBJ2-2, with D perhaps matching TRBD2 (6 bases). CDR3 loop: CAISEAGLGGELFF. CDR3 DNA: TGTGCCATCAGTGAGGCGGGGTTGGGCGGGGAGCTGTTTTTT.